A selection of T cell receptor beta chains follows, all from one sample in a study of T cell responses to AZD1222 COVID-19 vaccine. Generated by immunoSEQ multiplex PCR, the TCRdb table keeps only in-frame clones and is missing some. The data contain roughly 150,000 clones, about nine tenths of them singletons. Material: peripheral blood, obtained after recovery from COVID-19. The receptors come from an adult who had recovered from COVID-19. Both conserved end residues are part of each CDR3. The D gene is left open where the match is weak. A row's size may be missing; if present it is once, few, many or a size class.

clone_size: .
v_call: TRBV10-3
j_call: TRBJ1-6
d_call: TRBD1
cdr3_nt: TGTGCCATCAGTGAGCCGGACAGGGGGTATTCACCCCTCCACTTT
cdr3_aa: CAISEPDRGYSPLHF

clone_size: .
v_call: TRBV2
j_call: TRBJ1-2
d_call: .
cdr3_nt: TGTGCCAGCCCGGGGGGGGCAGTCGGCTACACCTTC
cdr3_aa: CASPGGAVGYTF

clone_size: once
v_call: TRBV7-4
j_call: TRBJ2-3
d_call: TRBD1
cdr3_nt: TGTGCCAGCACCCAGGGGGCCTCAGGCACAGATACGCAGTATTTT
cdr3_aa: CASTQGASGTDTQYF

clone_size: .
v_call: TRBV10-3
j_call: TRBJ1-6
d_call: .
cdr3_nt: TGTGCCGCTTCGGGACTTTATAATTCACCCCTCCACTTT
cdr3_aa: CAASGLYNSPLHF

clone_size: .
v_call: TRBV11-2
j_call: TRBJ1-1
d_call: .
cdr3_nt: TGTGCCAGCAGCTTATCCCGGAACACTGAAGCTTTCTTT
cdr3_aa: CASSLSRNTEAFF

clone_size: once
v_call: TRBV10-3
j_call: TRBJ1-1
d_call: .
cdr3_nt: TGTGCCATCAGTGAAGTAGGGGTGACTGAAGCTTTCTTT
cdr3_aa: CAISEVGVTEAFF

clone_size: .
v_call: TRBV5-1
j_call: TRBJ2-1
d_call: .
cdr3_nt: TGCGCCAGCAGCTTGGAGGTGGGCGCGCTACGCCCCAACAATGAGCAGTTCTTC
cdr3_aa: CASSLEVGALRPNNEQFF

clone_size: .
v_call: TRBV9
j_call: TRBJ2-2
d_call: .
cdr3_nt: TGTGCCAGCAGCGTAGACACGAACACCGGGGAGCTGTTTTTT
cdr3_aa: CASSVDTNTGELFF

clone_size: once
v_call: TRBV5-1
j_call: TRBJ2-5
d_call: .
cdr3_nt: TGCGCCAGCAGCTACGACAGACTCCAAGAGACCCAGTACTTC
cdr3_aa: CASSYDRLQETQYF

clone_size: few
v_call: TRBV5-4
j_call: TRBJ2-3
d_call: .
cdr3_nt: TGTGCCAGCAGCCCCGGACCTAGGCCCACAGATACGCAGTATTTT
cdr3_aa: CASSPGPRPTDTQYF

clone_size: .
v_call: TRBV2
j_call: TRBJ2-1
d_call: .
cdr3_nt: TGTGCCAGCACTAAGAGGAATGAGCAGTTCTTC
cdr3_aa: CASTKRNEQFF

clone_size: .
v_call: TRBV5-1
j_call: TRBJ2-5
d_call: .
cdr3_nt: TGCGCCAGCAGCTCCGGATCGACTAACCAAGAGACCCAGTACTTC
cdr3_aa: CASSSGSTNQETQYF

clone_size: .
v_call: TRBV19
j_call: TRBJ2-3
d_call: .
cdr3_nt: TGTGCCAGTAGGTTGGACAGATCCACAAGCACAGATACGCAGTATTTT
cdr3_aa: CASRLDRSTSTDTQYF

clone_size: .
v_call: TRBV11-2
j_call: TRBJ1-2
d_call: .
cdr3_nt: TGTGCCAGCAGCTCGTGGGGGAACTATGGCTACACCTTC
cdr3_aa: CASSSWGNYGYTF

clone_size: .
v_call: TRBV7-2
j_call: TRBJ2-7
d_call: .
cdr3_nt: TGTGCCAGCAGCTCAAGATTGGAAGTCTCCTACGAGCAGTACTTC
cdr3_aa: CASSSRLEVSYEQYF

clone_size: .
v_call: TRBV5-4
j_call: TRBJ2-7
d_call: .
cdr3_nt: TGTGCCAGCAGCCGAGGGAGGGAGCAGTACTTC
cdr3_aa: CASSRGREQYF

clone_size: .
v_call: TRBV6-5
j_call: TRBJ2-1
d_call: .
cdr3_nt: TGTGCCAGCAACGGGCGATACTACAATGAGCAGTTCTTC
cdr3_aa: CASNGRYYNEQFF

clone_size: .
v_call: TRBV19
j_call: TRBJ2-2
d_call: .
cdr3_nt: TGTGCCAGTAGTATAGTAGGGACTTGGACCGGGGAGCTGTTTTTT
cdr3_aa: CASSIVGTWTGELFF

clone_size: .
v_call: TRBV3-1/TRBV3-2
j_call: TRBJ1-2
d_call: TRBD1
cdr3_nt: TGTGCCAGCAGCCCTCAGGGGGACTATGGCTACACCTTC
cdr3_aa: CASSPQGDYGYTF

clone_size: .
v_call: TRBV3-1/TRBV3-2
j_call: TRBJ2-5
d_call: .
cdr3_nt: TGTGCCAGCAGCCCGGGGAGGACAGAGACCCAAGAGACCCAGTACTTC
cdr3_aa: CASSPGRTETQETQYF

clone_size: .
v_call: TRBV6-2/TRBV6-3
j_call: TRBJ2-5
d_call: .
cdr3_nt: TGTGCCAGCAGTTACGGGGAGACCCAGTACTTC
cdr3_aa: CASSYGETQYF

clone_size: .
v_call: TRBV4-2
j_call: TRBJ2-6
d_call: .
cdr3_nt: TGTGCCAGCAGCCAGAGCGTGGGCGTTCACTCTGGGGCCAACGTCCTGACTTTC
cdr3_aa: CASSQSVGVHSGANVLTF

clone_size: .
v_call: TRBV29-1
j_call: TRBJ2-5
d_call: TRBD1
cdr3_nt: TGCAGCGTTGAGGGACAGATCCAAGAGACCCAGTACTTC
cdr3_aa: CSVEGQIQETQYF

clone_size: .
v_call: TRBV5-1
j_call: TRBJ2-3
d_call: TRBD2
cdr3_nt: TGCGCCAGCAGCGGGAGGACTAGCGGTGGGAGGGATACGCAGTATTTT
cdr3_aa: CASSGRTSGGRDTQYF

clone_size: once
v_call: TRBV5-6
j_call: TRBJ1-1
d_call: .
cdr3_nt: TGTGCCAGCAGCTTGGCCATAGACACTGAAGCTTTCTTT
cdr3_aa: CASSLAIDTEAFF

clone_size: .
v_call: TRBV7-3
j_call: TRBJ2-5
d_call: .
cdr3_nt: TGTGCCAGCAGCTTGGGACCGAGAGAGACCCAGTACTTC
cdr3_aa: CASSLGPRETQYF

clone_size: .
v_call: TRBV28
j_call: TRBJ2-7
d_call: .
cdr3_nt: TGTGCCAGCAGCCGTCCGGGCTACCCCGACGAGCAGTACTTC
cdr3_aa: CASSRPGYPDEQYF

clone_size: .
v_call: TRBV7-3
j_call: TRBJ1-2
d_call: .
cdr3_nt: TGTGCCAGCAGCTTACAGGGGTCAAGCTACACCTTC
cdr3_aa: CASSLQGSSYTF

clone_size: .
v_call: TRBV7-2
j_call: TRBJ2-3
d_call: .
cdr3_nt: TGTGCCAGCAGCTTACTGGGGCCTAGCGGCACAGATACGCAGTATTTT
cdr3_aa: CASSLLGPSGTDTQYF

clone_size: .
v_call: TRBV12-3/TRBV12-4
j_call: TRBJ1-2
d_call: .
cdr3_nt: TGTGCCAGCACCACCCAGGAGCACTATGGCTACACCTTC
cdr3_aa: CASTTQEHYGYTF

clone_size: .
v_call: TRBV3-1/TRBV3-2
j_call: TRBJ2-7
d_call: TRBD1
cdr3_nt: TGTGCCAGCAGCGCCGGGACAGTCTCCTACGAGCAGTACTTC
cdr3_aa: CASSAGTVSYEQYF

clone_size: .
v_call: TRBV5-4
j_call: TRBJ1-4
d_call: TRBD1
cdr3_nt: TGTGCCAGCAGTTCCGGGACAGCTAATGAAAAACTGTTTTTT
cdr3_aa: CASSSGTANEKLFF

clone_size: .
v_call: TRBV5-1
j_call: TRBJ2-3
d_call: .
cdr3_nt: TGCGCCAGCAGCTTGGGGGGTTACACAGATACGCAGTATTTT
cdr3_aa: CASSLGGYTDTQYF

clone_size: once
v_call: TRBV10-1
j_call: TRBJ1-1
d_call: .
cdr3_nt: TGCGCCAGCAGTGAAAGATGGGGCACTGAAGCTTTCTTT
cdr3_aa: CASSERWGTEAFF

clone_size: .
v_call: TRBV27
j_call: TRBJ1-5
d_call: .
cdr3_nt: TGTGCCAGCAGTTTACTATCACGGGGGGGTGATCAGCCCCAGCATTTT
cdr3_aa: CASSLLSRGGDQPQHF

clone_size: .
v_call: TRBV6-5
j_call: TRBJ2-7
d_call: TRBD1
cdr3_nt: TGTGCCAGCTCCGGGACAGGGGGCTCCGGCGAGCAGTACTTC
cdr3_aa: CASSGTGGSGEQYF

clone_size: few
v_call: TRBV9
j_call: TRBJ1-1
d_call: TRBD1
cdr3_nt: TGTGCCAGCAGCGAGACAGGGATAGGGCCCTCGGGAACTGAAGCTTTCTTT
cdr3_aa: CASSETGIGPSGTEAFF

clone_size: .
v_call: TRBV4-1
j_call: TRBJ2-6
d_call: .
cdr3_nt: TGCGCCAGCAGCTTTGACCGCCTTAGCTCTGGGGCCAACGTCCTGACTTTC
cdr3_aa: CASSFDRLSSGANVLTF

clone_size: few
v_call: TRBV7-2
j_call: TRBJ1-1
d_call: .
cdr3_nt: TGTGCCAGCAGCATACTCCCGGGGGGGTCGAACACTGAAGCTTTCTTT
cdr3_aa: CASSILPGGSNTEAFF

clone_size: .
v_call: TRBV11-2
j_call: TRBJ2-7
d_call: .
cdr3_nt: TGTGCCAGCAGCTTAGAGGGGGCGGCGGGGACATTCTACGAGCAGTACTTC
cdr3_aa: CASSLEGAAGTFYEQYF

clone_size: .
v_call: TRBV3-1/TRBV3-2
j_call: TRBJ2-7
d_call: .
cdr3_nt: TGTGCCAGCAGCCAAGTAGAAGACGAGCAGTACTTC
cdr3_aa: CASSQVEDEQYF

clone_size: .
v_call: TRBV19
j_call: TRBJ2-7
d_call: .
cdr3_nt: TGTGCCAGTAGCCCGGTGGAGGGGGTCGGATACGAGCAGTACTTC
cdr3_aa: CASSPVEGVGYEQYF

clone_size: few
v_call: TRBV7-8
j_call: TRBJ2-7
d_call: TRBD1
cdr3_nt: TGTGCCAGCAGCTTTTTCCGGGACAGGCCCAGCTACGAGCAGTACTTC
cdr3_aa: CASSFFRDRPSYEQYF

clone_size: .
v_call: TRBV6-5
j_call: TRBJ2-5
d_call: .
cdr3_nt: TGTGCCAGCAGCGCTCCCCGGACATCAGAGACCCAGTACTTC
cdr3_aa: CASSAPRTSETQYF

clone_size: .
v_call: TRBV6-5
j_call: TRBJ2-5
d_call: TRBD2
cdr3_nt: TGTGCCAGCAGTCGGCGGGGGTTAGAGACCCAGTACTTC
cdr3_aa: CASSRRGLETQYF

clone_size: .
v_call: TRBV7-2
j_call: TRBJ1-1
d_call: .
cdr3_nt: TGTGCCAGCAGCCCACCAGTCTACACTGAAGCTTTCTTT
cdr3_aa: CASSPPVYTEAFF

clone_size: .
v_call: TRBV3-1/TRBV3-2
j_call: TRBJ2-1
d_call: TRBD2
cdr3_nt: TGTGCCAGCAGCCCCTGGACTAGCGGGGGATTCAATGAGCAGTTCTTC
cdr3_aa: CASSPWTSGGFNEQFF

clone_size: once
v_call: TRBV4-3
j_call: TRBJ2-7
d_call: .
cdr3_nt: TGCGCCAGCAGCCAAGATCGTGGGGCCACTGGAGAATACGAGCAGTACTTC
cdr3_aa: CASSQDRGATGEYEQYF